The 14 T cell receptor beta chains in this list originate from one sample, sequenced in a study of T cells in Graves' hyperthyroidism and ophthalmopathy. The CDR3 regions of TCR beta were amplified from RNA transcripts. With the HTBI primer set, the TCR CDR3 went through a first round of RT-PCR. One entry per CDR3 protein results from TCRdb running MiXCR on the multiplex PCR reads. The sample comprises approximately 590,000 distinct CDR3 sequences, about a sixth of which are singletons, and 7.3% rests with the top ten. Sequenced sample: blood. The receptors originated from a young woman with Graves' hyperthyroidism.

This clonotype occurred many times. The rearrangement joins TRBV7-9 to TRBJ2-1; 13 bases map to TRBD2. CDR3 length: 16 amino acids. The ends lost 6 bases at V and 2 bases at J; junction bases unmatched: 4. CDR1 is SEHNR and CDR2 is FQNEAQ in the germline V gene (reference sequence). DNA of the CDR3: TGTGCCAGCAGTCGACTAGCGGGAGGACCCTACAATGAGCAGTTCTTC. Protein: CASSRLAGGPYNEQFF.

This clonotype was seen a handful of times. The chain links TRBV5-4 to TRBJ2-2, with D uncertain. With 2 bases removed from V and 4 bases from J, the gap between germline ends came to 6 bases. The CDR3 is made up of 13 amino acids. Germline V gene sequence: CDR1 SGHNT, CDR2 YYREEE (reference sequence). CDR3 in amino acids: CASSFVSTGELFF. The DNA of the CDR3 is TGTGCCAGCAGCTTTGTCAGCACCGGGGAGCTGTTTTTT.

This clonotype showed up many times. V gene TRBV30 combines with J gene TRBJ1-1, with D possibly being TRBD1 (5 bases). Germline V lookup: CDR1 GTSNPN, CDR2 SVGIG (reference sequence). The CDR3 totals 14 residues. Trimming pared 1 base from V and 0 bases from J, leaving 9 bases between. In nucleotides, the CDR3 is TGTGCCTGGAGTGCCCGGACACTGAACACTGAAGCTTTCTTT. Its protein product is CAWSARTLNTEAFF.

This chain connects TRBV11-2 to TRBJ2-7, with 9 positions matching TRBD2. Germline values: CDR1 SGHAT, CDR2 FQNNGV. This CDR3 comprises 16 residues. With 1 base clipped from V and 2 bases from J, the junction kept 6 bases outside the gene matches. The CDR3 region is CASSLGSGRGAYEQYF. Written as DNA, the CDR3 is TGTGCCAGCAGCTTAGGTAGCGGGAGAGGAGCCTACGAGCAGTACTTC.

This clonotype has at least ten counts. This chain connects TRBV6-2 or TRBV6-3 to TRBJ2-1; 8 nucleotides match TRBD2. CDR1 and CDR2 from the germline V gene are MNHEY and SVGEGT. CDR3 size: 16 residues. V trimming: 0 bases; J trimming: 1 base; junction bases outside the gene matches: 2. This CDR3 reads CASSYSGGRSYNEQFF. The CDR3 DNA reads TGTGCCAGCAGTTACTCGGGCGGGAGGTCCTACAATGAGCAGTTCTTC.

The V gene is TRBV19, the J gene TRBJ2-1; D gene uncertain. Trimming left V 0 bases short and J 3 bases short, with 6 bases between. CDR3 size: 14 residues. Looked up from germline, CDR1 is LNHDA and CDR2 is SQIVND (reference sequence). The CDR3: CASSIDNSYNEQFF. CDR3 coding DNA: TGTGCCAGTAGTATAGATAACAGCTACAATGAGCAGTTCTTC.

The chain couples TRBV6-6 to TRBJ2-7, with 7 bases lining up with TRBD1. V was pared by 2 bases and J by 7 bases, with 8 bases of the junction left unmatched. Germline V gives CDR1 MNHNY, CDR2 SVGAGI (reference sequence). The CDR3 consists of 14 residues. This CDR3 reads CASSYNRQGGEQYF. In nucleotides, the CDR3 is TGTGCCAGCAGTTACAACCGACAGGGCGGAGAGCAGTACTTC.

This clonotype was recorded many times. V usage is TRBV11-2 and J usage is TRBJ1-4; D is unclear. The CDR3 has 16 residues. Trimming took off 5 bases at V and 8 bases at J, with 21 bases between the two ends. Germline values: CDR1 SGHAT, CDR2 FQNNGV. The CDR3, as DNA: TGTGCCAGCAGCAAATACACCGGGTCCCCCGGCGAAAAACTGTTTTTT. Encoded protein: CASSKYTGSPGEKLFF.

This clonotype was seen a handful of times. This rearrangement joins TRBV3-1 to TRBJ1-1; D is ambiguous. The CDR3 is made up of 13 amino acids. Trimming took 1 base from V and 5 from J, leaving 8 bases between them. Germline V gives CDR1 LGHDT, CDR2 YNNKEL (reference sequence). CDR3 nucleotides: TGTGCCAGCAGCCAAGTTAGCGGGACTGAAGCTTTCTTT. Amino acids: CASSQVSGTEAFF.

This clonotype was seen many times. V and J are TRBV3-1 and TRBJ1-4; 10 nucleotides match TRBD1. Germline V lookup: CDR1 LGHDT, CDR2 YNNKEL (reference sequence). With V trimmed by 5 bases and J by 8 bases, 8 bases remained unmatched. The length of the CDR3 is 15 residues. This CDR3 is CASSLPGQGREKLFF. The CDR3 DNA follows: TGTGCCAGCAGCTTGCCGGGACAGGGGAGAGAAAAACTGTTTTTT.

This clonotype has a count of ten or more. This chain joins TRBV28 and TRBJ2-7, with D perhaps given as TRBD1 or TRBD2 (5 bases each). This CDR3 has 14 amino acids. Trimming took 3 bases from V and 2 from J, leaving 11 bases between them. CDR1 is MDHEN, CDR2 SYDVKM, per germline. The CDR3 DNA is TGTGCCAGCAGTTTGACGGGACGGGCCTACGAGCAGTACTTC. Protein sequence: CASSLTGRAYEQYF.

This chain links TRBV6-5 with TRBJ2-3; 7 nucleotides line up with TRBD2. This CDR3 has 15 amino acids. Germline CDR1 is MNHEY and CDR2 is SVGAGI. V shed 0 bases and J 5 bases; nucleotides not matched to a gene: 5. Written as DNA, the CDR3 is TGTGCCAGCAGTTACTCGATGTTAGCGGGAGATACGCAGTATTTT. Translation gives CASSYSMLAGDTQYF.

In this sample, this clonotype turned up a few times. The V call is TRBV5-6, the J call TRBJ2-1; TRBD1 agrees at 12 bases. Germline CDR1 reads SGHDT; CDR2 reads YYEEEE. Germline trimming cut 8 bases from V and 9 bases from J; bases unmatched to any gene: 9. There are 14 residues in the CDR3. CDR3 residues: CASNPGTGGSEQFF. CDR3 nucleotides: TGTGCCAGTAACCCCGGGACAGGGGGCAGTGAGCAGTTCTTC.

The chain is built from TRBV18 and TRBJ2-5, with D maybe TRBD1 (7 bases). V dropped 4 bases and J dropped 1 base, with 22 bases sitting between them. Germline CDR1 and CDR2: KGHSH and LQKENI. This CDR3 region has 18 residues. The CDR3 DNA follows: TGTGCCAGCTCACTTTACGGCAGGGGGGAGTCCTTCCAAGAGACCCAGTACTTC. This encodes CASSLYGRGESFQETQYF.